The rows below give T cell receptor beta chains drawn from one sample of a study of blood T cell repertoires in COVID-19. The repertoire was sequenced with immunoSEQ multiplex PCR; TCRdb's copy has only in-frame clones and lacks some. The sample has 70,000 or so clones, roughly 90% seen once. Sequencing was carried out using peripheral blood. The receptors come from a woman aged 45-65 years with acute or convalescent COVID-19. CDR3s include the opening cysteine and the closing phenylalanine or tryptophan. The D gene is left open where the match is weak. Clone sizes are given selectively: once, few, many, or a class where the clone is expanded.

-	TRBV2	TRBJ1-2	-	TGTGCCAGCAGTCAACAGGCAATCGGCTATGGCTACACCTTC	CASSQQAIGYGYTF
-	TRBV7-8	TRBJ1-6	-	TGTGCCAGCAGCTTTCTATTGGGCGATTCACCCCTCCACTTT	CASSFLLGDSPLHF
TRBD1	TRBV6-5	TRBJ1-6	-	TGTGCCAGCAGTCGGGACAGGGCTAATTCACCCCTCCACTTT	CASSRDRANSPLHF
-	TRBV6-5	TRBJ1-2	-	TGTGCCAGCAGTTTAGGGTCACAGGGTAGCTATGGCTACACCTTC	CASSLGSQGSYGYTF
-	TRBV9	TRBJ2-2	-	TGTGCCAGCAGCGTAGTCGGTAGCCGGGGGAACACCGGGGAGCTGTTTTTT	CASSVVGSRGNTGELFF
-	TRBV6-6	TRBJ1-5	-	TGTGCCAGCAGTCACAGGGATAGCAATCAGCCCCAGCATTTT	CASSHRDSNQPQHF
TRBD1	TRBV5-8	TRBJ1-6	-	TGTGCCAGCAGCACCGGGACAGAAAATTCACCCCTCCACTTT	CASSTGTENSPLHF
-	TRBV11-2	TRBJ1-1	once	TGTGCCAGCAGGCCCAGTTATTCGAGGGCGAACACTGAAGCTTTCTTT	CASRPSYSRANTEAFF
-	TRBV20-1	TRBJ2-3	-	TGCAGTGCTAGTCGTGGCTCTTCAGATACGCAGTATTTT	CSASRGSSDTQYF
TRBD2	TRBV7-2	TRBJ2-2	-	TGTGCCAGCAGCTTCAACCTCCTAGCGGGAGGGAACACCGGGGAGCTGTTTTTT	CASSFNLLAGGNTGELFF
-	TRBV5-5	TRBJ1-1	-	TGTGCTAGCAGGGAGGGGGGGCTGAACACTGAAGCTTTCTTT	CASREGGLNTEAFF
-	TRBV4-1	TRBJ1-2	few	TGCGCCAGCAGCCCAAGTAGGGAGGGGCTCTATGGCTACACCTTC	CASSPSREGLYGYTF
TRBD2	TRBV5-1	TRBJ2-1	-	TGCGCCAGCAGCTTGGAGCTAGCGGTCTCCTACAATGAGCAGTTCTTC	CASSLELAVSYNEQFF
-	TRBV30	TRBJ2-1	-	TGTGCCTGGAGACGTCCAGGGACCTACAATGAGCAGTTCTTC	CAWRRPGTYNEQFF
TRBD1	TRBV6-1	TRBJ1-1	-	TGTGCCAGCAGTGCGGGACAGGGGTTTCAGAACGCTGAAGCTTTCTTT	CASSAGQGFQNAEAFF
-	TRBV9	TRBJ2-5	-	TGTGCCAGCAGCGTAAGTAGCGGAGGTCGAGAGACCCAGTACTTC	CASSVSSGGRETQYF
-	TRBV4-1	TRBJ1-1	-	TGCGCCAGCAGGGAGGTTTTCGGAACTGAAGCTTTCTTT	CASREVFGTEAFF
-	TRBV7-2	TRBJ2-7	-	TGTGCCAGCAGCCCAGGGGGCGGGGGCTCCTACGAGCAGTACTTC	CASSPGGGGSYEQYF
-	TRBV29-1	TRBJ2-1	-	TGCAGCGTAGACAGGCAGAGCTCCTACAATGAGCAGTTCTTC	CSVDRQSSYNEQFF
-	TRBV11-2	TRBJ1-1	few	TGTGCCAGCAGCTATACAGGGATGAACACTGAAGCTTTCTTT	CASSYTGMNTEAFF
-	TRBV24-1	TRBJ1-5	few	TGTGCCACCAGTGAGACAGGAGGGCCCCAGCATTTT	CATSETGGPQHF
TRBD1	TRBV5-5	TRBJ1-5	-	TGTGCCAGCAGCTCAGGACAGGGCAATCAGCCCCAGCATTTT	CASSSGQGNQPQHF